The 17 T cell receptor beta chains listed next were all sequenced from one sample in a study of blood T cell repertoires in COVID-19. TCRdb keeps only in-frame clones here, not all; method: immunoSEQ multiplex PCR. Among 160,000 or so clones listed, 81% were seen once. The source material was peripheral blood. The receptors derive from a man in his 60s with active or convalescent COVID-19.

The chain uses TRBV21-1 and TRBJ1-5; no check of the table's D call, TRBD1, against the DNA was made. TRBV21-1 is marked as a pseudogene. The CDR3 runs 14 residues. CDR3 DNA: TGTGCCAGCAGCAAAGCCAGGGGACAGAAACCCCAGCATTTT. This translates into CASSKARGQKPQHF.

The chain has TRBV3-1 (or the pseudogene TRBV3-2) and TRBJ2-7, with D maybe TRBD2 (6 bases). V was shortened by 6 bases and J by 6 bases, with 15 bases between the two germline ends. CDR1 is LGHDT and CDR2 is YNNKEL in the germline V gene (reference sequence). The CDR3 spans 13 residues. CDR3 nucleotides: TGTGCCAGCAGAGCGGGCGGGGTCGGCGAGCAGTACTTC. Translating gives CASRAGGVGEQYF.

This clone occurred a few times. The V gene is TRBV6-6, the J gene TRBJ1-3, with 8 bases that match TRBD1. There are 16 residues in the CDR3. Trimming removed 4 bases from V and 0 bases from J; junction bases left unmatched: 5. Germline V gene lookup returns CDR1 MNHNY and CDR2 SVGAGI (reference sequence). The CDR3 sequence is CASSSGTGRSGNTIYF. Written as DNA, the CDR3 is TGTGCCAGCAGTTCCGGGACAGGACGCTCTGGAAACACCATATATTTT.

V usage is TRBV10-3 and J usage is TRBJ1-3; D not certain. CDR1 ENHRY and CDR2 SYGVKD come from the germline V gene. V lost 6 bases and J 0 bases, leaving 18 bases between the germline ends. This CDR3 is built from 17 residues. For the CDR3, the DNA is TGTGCCATCAGCGATGCCCTACTAGCCTCCTCTGGAAACACCATATATTTT. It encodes CAISDALLASSGNTIYF.

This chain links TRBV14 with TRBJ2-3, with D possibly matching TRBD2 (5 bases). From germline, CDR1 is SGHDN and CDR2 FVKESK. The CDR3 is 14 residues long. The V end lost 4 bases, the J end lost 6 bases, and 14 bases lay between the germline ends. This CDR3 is CASSPGLPPDTQYF. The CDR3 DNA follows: TGTGCCAGCAGCCCCGGACTGCCCCCCGATACGCAGTATTTT.

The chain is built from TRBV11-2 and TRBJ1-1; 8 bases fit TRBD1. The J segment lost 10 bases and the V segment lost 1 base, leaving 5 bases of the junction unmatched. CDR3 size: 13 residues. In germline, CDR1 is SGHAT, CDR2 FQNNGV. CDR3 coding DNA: TGTGCCAGCAGCTTAGGACAGGGGCCGGTAGCTTTCTTT. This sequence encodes CASSLGQGPVAFF.

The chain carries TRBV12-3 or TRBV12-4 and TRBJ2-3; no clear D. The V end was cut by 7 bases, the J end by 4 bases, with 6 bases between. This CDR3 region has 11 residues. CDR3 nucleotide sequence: TGTGCCAGCACTCGAGCAGATACGCAGTATTTT. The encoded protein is CASTRADTQYF.

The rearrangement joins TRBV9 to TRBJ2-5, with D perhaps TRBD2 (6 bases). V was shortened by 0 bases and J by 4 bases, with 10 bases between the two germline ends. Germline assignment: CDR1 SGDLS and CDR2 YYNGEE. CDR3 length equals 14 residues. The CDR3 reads CASSVVGSGETQYF. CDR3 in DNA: TGTGCCAGCAGCGTAGTGGGTAGCGGAGAGACCCAGTACTTC.

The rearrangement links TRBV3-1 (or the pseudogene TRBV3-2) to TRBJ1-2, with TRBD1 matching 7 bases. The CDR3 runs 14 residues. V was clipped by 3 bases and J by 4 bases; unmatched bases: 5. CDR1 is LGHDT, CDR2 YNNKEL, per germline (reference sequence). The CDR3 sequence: CASSHQQGFYGYTF. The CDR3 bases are TGTGCCAGCAGCCACCAACAGGGGTTCTATGGCTACACCTTC.

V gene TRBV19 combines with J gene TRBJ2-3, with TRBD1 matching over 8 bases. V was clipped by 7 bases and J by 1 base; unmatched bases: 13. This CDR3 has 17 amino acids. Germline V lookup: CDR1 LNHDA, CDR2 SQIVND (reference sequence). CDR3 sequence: CASTSGGGIGGTDTQYF. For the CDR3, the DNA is TGTGCCAGTACCTCAGGGGGCGGGATTGGCGGCACAGATACGCAGTATTTT.

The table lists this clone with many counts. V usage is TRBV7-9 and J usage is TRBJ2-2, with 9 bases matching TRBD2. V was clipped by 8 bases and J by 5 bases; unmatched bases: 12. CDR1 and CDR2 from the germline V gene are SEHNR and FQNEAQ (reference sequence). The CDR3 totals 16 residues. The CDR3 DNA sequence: TGTGCCAGCGGTGGACTAGCGTCAGGTGGAACCGGGGAGCTGTTTTTT. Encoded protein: CASGGLASGGTGELFF.

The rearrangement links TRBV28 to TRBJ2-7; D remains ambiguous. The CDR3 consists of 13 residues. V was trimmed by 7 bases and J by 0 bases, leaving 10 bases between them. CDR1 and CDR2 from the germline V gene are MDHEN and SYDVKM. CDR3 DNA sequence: TGTGCCAGCACCCGGGTAGTCTCCTACGAGCAGTACTTC. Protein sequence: CASTRVVSYEQYF.

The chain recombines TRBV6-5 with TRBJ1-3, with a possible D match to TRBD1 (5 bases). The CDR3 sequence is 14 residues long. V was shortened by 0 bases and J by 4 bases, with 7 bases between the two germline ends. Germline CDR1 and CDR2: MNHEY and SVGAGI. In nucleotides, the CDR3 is TGTGCCAGCAGTTACTCCCAGGGCGGAAACACCATATATTTT. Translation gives CASSYSQGGNTIYF.

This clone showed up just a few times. CDR3 residues: CASSAPRGEQYF. CDR3 coding DNA: TGTGCCAGCAGCGCACCTCGAGGCGAGCAGTACTTC. V is TRBV9 and J is TRBJ2-7; D is ambiguous. The CDR3 runs to 12 residues. V was cut by 3 bases and J by 6 bases, with 10 bases left in between. Germline CDR1 reads SGDLS; CDR2 reads YYNGEE. The variable domain in full, with the rest retrieved from reference TRBV9 and TRBJ2-7, is DSGVTQTPKHLITATGQRVTLRCSPRSGDLSVYWYQQSLDQGLQFLIQYYNGEERAKGNILERFSAQQFPDLHSELNLSSLELGDSALYFCASSAPRGEQYFGPGTRLTVT.

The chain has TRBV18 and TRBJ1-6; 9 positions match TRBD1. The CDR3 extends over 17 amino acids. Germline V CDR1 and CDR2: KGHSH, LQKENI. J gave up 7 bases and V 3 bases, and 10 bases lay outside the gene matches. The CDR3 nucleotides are TGTGCCAGCTCACCGGAGGGACAGGGAGGCGGAAATTCACCCCTCCACTTT. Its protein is CASSPEGQGGGNSPLHF. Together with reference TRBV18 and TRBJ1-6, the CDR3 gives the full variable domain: NAGVMQNPRHLVRRRGQEARLRCSPMKGHSHVYWYRQLPEEGLKFMVYLQKENIIDESGMPKERFSAEFPKEGPSILRIQQVVRGDSAAYFCASSPEGQGGGNSPLHFGNGTRLTVT.

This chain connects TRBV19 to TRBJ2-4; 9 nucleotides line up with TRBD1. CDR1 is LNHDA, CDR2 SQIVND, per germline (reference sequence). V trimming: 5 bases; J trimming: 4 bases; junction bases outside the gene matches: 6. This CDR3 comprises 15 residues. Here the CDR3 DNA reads TGTGCCAGTAGTGAGACAGGGGGGGAGAAAAACATTCAGTACTTC. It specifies CASSETGGEKNIQYF.

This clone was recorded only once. For the CDR3, the DNA is TGTGCCACCCGTCCCGGGACAGGGTCAAGGACCGGGGAGCTGTTTTTT. Translated: CATRPGTGSRTGELFF. J is TRBJ2-2 and V is TRBV10-3; 9 positions match TRBD1. Per the germline V gene, CDR1 is ENHRY and CDR2 is SYGVKD. The J segment lost 5 bases and the V segment lost 10 bases, leaving 14 bases of the junction unmatched. CDR3 size: 16 residues.